A single sample gave rise to the 9 T cell receptor beta chains below, sequenced in a study of neurological immune-mediated disorders. MiXCR, run by TCRdb on the 5' RACE reads, gives a single entry per CDR3 protein. The sample gives roughly 70,000 distinct CDR3 sequences, around 3.9% of which show up once; 1.3% is in the top ten. Sequenced sample: PBMCs. The origin of the receptors is a young man with multiple sclerosis.

This clonotype was detected ten times or more. V is TRBV5-1 and J is TRBJ2-5; 16 bases line up with TRBD2. This CDR3 spans 18 amino acids. V shed 4 bases and J 5 bases; nucleotides not matched to a gene: 11. Germline values: CDR1 SGHRS, CDR2 YFSETQ. CDR3 protein: CASSRGTSGGAMGETQYF. CDR3 in DNA: TGCGCCAGCAGCCGAGGGACTAGCGGGGGGGCCATGGGTGAGACCCAGTACTTC.

Many counts were recorded for this clonotype. The chain couples TRBV10-3 to TRBJ2-7, with TRBD2 matching 11 bases. The CDR3 loop spans 14 amino acids. Germline loops: CDR1 ENHRY, CDR2 SYGVKD. The trim removed 8 bases at V and 1 base at J, leaving 4 bases unmatched. CDR3 region: CAIGVAGGSYEQYF. The CDR3 DNA reads TGTGCCATCGGAGTAGCGGGGGGGTCCTACGAGCAGTACTTC.

With regard to this clonotype: A single base separates this from a much larger clone, so it may be a read error. This chain links TRBV9 with TRBJ2-7; D call uncertain. The germline V and J ends were trimmed by 0 bases and 7 bases, with 11 bases remaining between them. The germline CDR1 and CDR2 sequences are SGDLS and YYNGEE. CDR3 length equals 13 residues. Here the CDR3 DNA reads TGTGCCAGCAGCGTAGCCGGGCGCGAGGAGCAGTACTTC. Encoded protein: CASSVAGREEQYF.

The table lists this clonotype with many counts. The rearrangement joins TRBV27 to TRBJ1-1, with a possible D match to TRBD1 (5 bases). CDR3 size: 14 residues. Trimming pared 5 bases from V and 3 bases from J, leaving 13 bases between. The V gene's germline CDR1 is MNHEY and CDR2 SMNVEV (reference sequence). The CDR3 DNA sequence: TGTGCCAGCAGTCCCCTCGGGACCGACACTGAAGCTTTCTTT. Its translation is CASSPLGTDTEAFF.

The V and J genes are TRBV5-1 and TRBJ1-4; possible D gene TRBD1, 5 bases. Per the germline V gene, CDR1 is SGHRS and CDR2 is YFSETQ. The CDR3 contains 16 residues. The V end lost 0 bases, the J end lost 7 bases, and 16 bases lay between the germline ends. CDR3: CASSLVGANGGEKLFF. DNA of the CDR3: TGCGCCAGCAGCTTGGTGGGAGCCAATGGGGGTGAAAAACTGTTTTTT.

This clonotype was recorded many times. The J gene is TRBJ2-7, the V gene TRBV12-3 or TRBV12-4; 10 bases match TRBD1. J gave up 2 bases and V 6 bases, and 7 bases lay outside the gene matches. The CDR3 extends over 15 amino acids. This CDR3 reads CASSNSGTGAYEQYF. CDR3 sequence (DNA): TGTGCCAGCAGCAATTCCGGGACAGGGGCCTACGAGCAGTACTTC.

This clonotype occurred many times. The chain has TRBV12-3 or TRBV12-4 and TRBJ2-1; 7 positions match TRBD2. This CDR3 contains 15 residues. V dropped 3 bases and J dropped 8; count of bases not matched to a gene: 10. CDR3 coding DNA: TGTGCCAGCAGTTTCGGGCTAGCGGCAAACGATGAGCAGTTCTTC. This codes for CASSFGLAANDEQFF.

This clonotype has a count of ten or more. CDR3 sequence reads: CASSFAGLEDTQYF. The CDR3 region has the DNA TGTGCCAGCAGTTTTGCAGGGTTGGAAGATACGCAGTATTTT. The J gene is TRBJ2-3, the V gene TRBV12-3 or TRBV12-4, with a possible D match to TRBD1 (5 bases). V gave up 3 bases and J gave up 5 bases, with 12 bases separating them. The CDR3 is made up of 14 amino acids.

This clonotype was counted at least ten times. The chain couples TRBV4-1 to TRBJ1-1; weak D call: TRBD1 (5 bases). Between the trimmed V and J ends, which lost 3 bases and 0 bases, there was a span of 14 bases. CDR3 size: 16 residues. The germline gives CDR1 MGHRA, CDR2 YSYEKL. CDR3 region: CASSHSQQAMNTEAFF. CDR3 in DNA: TGCGCCAGCAGCCATAGCCAACAGGCCATGAACACTGAAGCTTTCTTT.